Sequencing of this T cell receptor beta chain was carried out in a study of blood T cell repertoires in COVID-19. Study information: Samples came from the United States, Italy and Spain, spanning acute and convalescent COVID-19. PBMCs, B-cell-depleted T cells, or T cells provided the cDNA or gDNA that made up the material.

The assay was immunoSEQ multiplex PCR, and TCRdb's table has in-frame clones only and misses some. The sample includes 250,000 to 400,000 clones, about 91% of them seen just once. Losses at the gene ends were 1 base for V and 10 bases for J; bases not matched to a gene: 15. The CDR3 is 18 residues long. Germline V gene lookup returns CDR1 LGHDT and CDR2 YNNKEL (reference sequence). The V and J genes are TRBV3-1 (or the pseudogene TRBV3-2) and TRBJ1-6; 8 bases fit TRBD1. The sequence derives from a woman aged 25-40 years with COVID-19, enrolled during active disease. What was sequenced was peripheral blood. The CDR3 sequence: CASSQGAGGTPRISPLHF. The CDR3 DNA is TGTGCCAGCAGCCAAGGTGCAGGGGGCACCCCCCGAATCTCACCCCTCCACTTT.